Shown below are 17 T cell receptor beta chains from a single sample sequenced in a study of cytomegalovirus exposure and HLA in healthy donors. A multiplex PCR was run with 60 Vbeta primers and 13 Jbeta primers. The data were produced by immunoSEQ multiplex PCR, yet TCRdb's version contains in-frame clones alone and is incomplete. The table records tens of thousands of clones, just over 75% of them present only once. The specimen was PBMCs. The receptor set was obtained from a man in his fifties or sixties in good health and CMV-seronegative.

The chain couples TRBV2 to TRBJ2-1, with 11 bases lining up with TRBD2. The CDR3 is made up of 14 amino acids. CDR1 is SNHLY and CDR2 is FYNNEI in the germline V gene. The trim removed 8 bases at V and 7 bases at J, leaving 7 bases unmatched. The DNA of the CDR3 is TGTGCCAGCCACCGGCTAGCGGGAGGAAATGAGCAGTTCTTC. It translates to CASHRLAGGNEQFF.

This chain uses TRBV5-1 with TRBJ2-3; D is unresolved. With 3 bases removed from V and 8 bases from J, the gap between germline ends came to 19 bases. The CDR3 consists of 15 residues. The V gene's germline CDR1 is SGHRS and CDR2 YFSETQ. CDR3 protein: CASSSPLFTAGTQYF. The CDR3 DNA sequence: TGCGCCAGCAGCTCCCCCCTTTTTACCGCAGGTACGCAGTATTTT.

This rearrangement joins TRBV7-2 to TRBJ1-5; 7 positions agree with TRBD1. V was pared by 5 bases and J by 0 bases, with 4 bases of the junction left unmatched. In germline, CDR1 is SGHTA, CDR2 FQGNSA. The length of the CDR3 is 15 residues. CDR3 coding DNA: TGTGCCAGCAGCAAGGGACAGAATAGCAATCAGCCCCAGCATTTT. Amino acids: CASSKGQNSNQPQHF.

The V call is TRBV5-1, the J call TRBJ2-1; 11 bases line up with TRBD2. The germline V gene encodes CDR1 SGHRS and CDR2 YFSETQ. V shed 4 bases and J 8 bases; nucleotides not matched to a gene: 11. The CDR3 contains 16 residues. The CDR3 bases are TGCGCCAGCAGCCCCCGGACTAGCGGGCCTGGTGATGAGCAGTTCTTC. Amino acids: CASSPRTSGPGDEQFF.

The chain couples TRBV19 to TRBJ1-5, with 9 bases identical to TRBD1. The CDR3 runs to 16 residues. From germline, CDR1 is LNHDA and CDR2 SQIVND (reference sequence). V lost 6 bases and J lost 5; bases outside the gene matches: 11. This chain's CDR3 is CASRTRGTGGYQPQHF. In DNA form, the CDR3 reads TGTGCCAGTAGGACCCGCGGTACAGGGGGCTATCAGCCCCAGCATTTT.

The rearrangement links TRBV30 to TRBJ1-5, with 8 bases lining up with TRBD1. With 5 bases clipped from V and 7 bases from J, the junction kept 7 bases outside the gene matches. Germline CDR1 and CDR2: GTSNPN and SVGIG (reference sequence). The CDR3 spans 13 residues. CDR3 in amino acids: CAWDRQGMQPQHF. CDR3 nucleotides: TGTGCCTGGGATCGACAGGGGATGCAGCCCCAGCATTTT.

CDR3 residues: CASTLSGSSYNEQFF. CDR3 nucleotide sequence: TGTGCCAGCACGCTTAGCGGGAGCTCCTACAATGAGCAGTTCTTC. This sequence joins TRBV25-1 and TRBJ2-1; 9 nucleotides line up with TRBD2. V dropped 7 bases and J dropped 0; count of bases not matched to a gene: 4. The germline V gene has CDR1 MGHDK and CDR2 SYGVNS. CDR3 length: 15 residues.

The chain couples TRBV7-3 to TRBJ1-2, with no clear D. Trimming left V 2 bases short and J 4 bases short, with 8 bases between. Germline loops: CDR1 SGHTA, CDR2 FQGTGA. This CDR3 has 13 residues. The CDR3 loop reads CASSLSQAYGYTF. DNA of the CDR3: TGTGCCAGCAGCTTATCCCAGGCCTATGGCTACACCTTC.

The chain employs TRBV10-2 and TRBJ1-2; D is possibly TRBD1 (5 bases). The length of the CDR3 is 16 residues. Deletions cut 1 base from V and 8 bases from J, with 20 bases between. Germline V lookup: CDR1 WSHSY, CDR2 SAAADI. CDR3 residues: CASSEFSAGLTSGYTF. The CDR3, as DNA: TGCGCCAGCAGTGAGTTCTCAGCGGGACTAACCTCCGGCTACACCTTC.

The chain uses TRBV7-2 and TRBJ2-7, with D maybe TRBD1 (6 bases). The CDR3 spans 13 residues. Per the germline V gene, CDR1 is SGHTA and CDR2 is FQGNSA. The V end lost 1 base, the J end lost 3 bases, and 7 bases lay between the germline ends. The DNA of the CDR3 is TGTGCCAGCAGCTTAGGGACAGTCTACGAGCAGTACTTC. Residues: CASSLGTVYEQYF.

V and J are TRBV10-3 and TRBJ2-7; 7 positions match TRBD2. V shed 6 bases, J shed 3 bases, and the junction held 11 bases outside the gene matches. The V gene's germline CDR1 is ENHRY and CDR2 SYGVKD. This CDR3 is 15 amino acids long. DNA of the CDR3: TGTGCCATCAGCGACAGACTAGCCGGAATCTACGAGCAGTACTTC. This encodes CAISDRLAGIYEQYF.

The chain employs TRBV5-4 and TRBJ2-5; 7 bases are a match to TRBD2. From germline, CDR1 is SGHNT and CDR2 YYREEE (reference sequence). The CDR3 loop spans 14 amino acids. Unmatched junction bases numbered 6, after V lost 3 bases and J lost 4 bases. CDR3 DNA sequence: TGTGCCAGCAGCTCTAGCGGAACAAGAGAGACCCAGTACTTC. It specifies CASSSSGTRETQYF.

This clone was detected a few times. The chain combines TRBV11-2 with TRBJ1-3, with D hard to call. Trimming removed 3 bases from V and 1 base from J, with 13 bases in between. This CDR3 has 16 amino acids. From germline, CDR1 is SGHAT and CDR2 FQNNGV. The CDR3 DNA reads TGTGCCAGCAGCTTCGGCCAGAGGTCTTCTGGAAACACCATATATTTT. Protein: CASSFGQRSSGNTIYF.

The J gene is TRBJ1-6, the V gene TRBV2, with TRBD1 matching 7 bases. The germline gives CDR1 SNHLY, CDR2 FYNNEI. V trimming: 9 bases; J trimming: 6 bases; junction bases outside the gene matches: 11. This CDR3 is 15 amino acids long. CDR3 bases: TGTGCCAGAAAGACCGGGACAGCTCTTAATTCACCCCTCCACTTT. Amino acids: CARKTGTALNSPLHF.

The V gene is TRBV4-2, the J gene TRBJ2-3, with TRBD1 as a possible D gene (6 bases). Per germline, CDR1 LGHNA and CDR2 YNFKEQ. The CDR3 runs to 15 residues. V was cut by 7 bases and J by 4 bases, with 18 bases left in between. The chain's CDR3 is CASTPKGGEADTQYF. CDR3 nucleotide sequence: TGTGCCAGCACCCCGAAAGGGGGAGAGGCAGATACGCAGTATTTT.

This chain links TRBV19 with TRBJ2-7; 7 bases line up with TRBD2. Germline-derived CDR1 and CDR2 are LNHDA and SQIVND (reference sequence). The length of the CDR3 is 14 residues. Unmatched junction bases numbered 12, after V lost 8 bases and J lost 5 bases. The CDR3 DNA reads TGTGCCAGTCACCGGGGAGGGCAGACGGACGAGCAGTACTTC. Translation gives CASHRGGQTDEQYF.

The rearrangement joins TRBV18 to TRBJ1-4; a weak D match, TRBD1 (6 bases). Germline CDR1 KGHSH, CDR2 LQKENI. The CDR3 contains 15 residues. V was pared by 2 bases and J by 3 bases, with 10 bases between. CDR3 nucleotides: TGTGCCAGCTCACCAGGGGCAGGGGCTAATGAAAAACTGTTTTTT. Protein: CASSPGAGANEKLFF.